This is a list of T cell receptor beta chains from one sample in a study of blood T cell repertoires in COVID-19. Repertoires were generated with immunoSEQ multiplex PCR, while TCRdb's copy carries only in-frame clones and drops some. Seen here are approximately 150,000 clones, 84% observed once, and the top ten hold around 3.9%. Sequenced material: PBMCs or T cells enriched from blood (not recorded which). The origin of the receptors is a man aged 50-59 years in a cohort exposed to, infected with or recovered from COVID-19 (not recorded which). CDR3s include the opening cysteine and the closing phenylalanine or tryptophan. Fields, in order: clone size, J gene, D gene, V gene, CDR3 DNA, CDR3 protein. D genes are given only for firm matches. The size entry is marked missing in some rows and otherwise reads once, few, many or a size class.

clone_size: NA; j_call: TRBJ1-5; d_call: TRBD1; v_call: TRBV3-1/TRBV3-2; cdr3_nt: TGTGCCAGCAGCCAAGTGGGGACAGGCAATCAGCCCCAGCATTTT; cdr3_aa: CASSQVGTGNQPQHF
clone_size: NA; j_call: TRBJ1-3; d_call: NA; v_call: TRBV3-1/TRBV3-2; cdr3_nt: TGTGCCAGCAGCCAAGGGCGGCAGAGCTCTGGAAACACCATATATTTT; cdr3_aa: CASSQGRQSSGNTIYF
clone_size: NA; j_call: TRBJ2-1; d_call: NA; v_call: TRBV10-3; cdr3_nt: TGTGCCATCAGTGACTCGAGCCCTGAGCAGTTCTTC; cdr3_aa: CAISDSSPEQFF
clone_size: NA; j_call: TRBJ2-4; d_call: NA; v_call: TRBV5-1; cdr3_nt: TGCGCCAGCAGCTTGGCACGGGAGATAGACATTCAGTACTTC; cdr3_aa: CASSLAREIDIQYF
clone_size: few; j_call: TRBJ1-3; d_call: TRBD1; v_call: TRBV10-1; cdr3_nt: TGCGCCAGCAGTTCAGGGGGTCGTGGAAACACCATATATTTT; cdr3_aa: CASSSGGRGNTIYF
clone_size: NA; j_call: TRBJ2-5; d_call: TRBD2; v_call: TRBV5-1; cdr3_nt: TGCGCCAGCAGCTTGGGAGCGGGAGCAGAGACCCAGTACTTC; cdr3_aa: CASSLGAGAETQYF
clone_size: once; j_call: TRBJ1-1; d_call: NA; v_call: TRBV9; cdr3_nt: TGTGCCAGCAGCGCCCTCGACAGGAACACTGAAGCTTTCTTT; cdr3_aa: CASSALDRNTEAFF
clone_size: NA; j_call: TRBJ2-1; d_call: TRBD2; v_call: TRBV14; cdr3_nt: TGTGCCAGCAGCCCTACTAGCGGGAGGAGCAGCAATGAGCAGTTCTTC; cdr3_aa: CASSPTSGRSSNEQFF
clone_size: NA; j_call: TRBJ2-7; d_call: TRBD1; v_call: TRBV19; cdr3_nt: TGTGCCAGTAGTATGGGACAGGGGGAAGCGGAGCAGTACTTC; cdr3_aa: CASSMGQGEAEQYF
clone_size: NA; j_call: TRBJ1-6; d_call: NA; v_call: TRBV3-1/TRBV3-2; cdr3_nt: TGTGCCAGCAGCCAAGGACTCTCACCCCTCCACTTT; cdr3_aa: CASSQGLSPLHF
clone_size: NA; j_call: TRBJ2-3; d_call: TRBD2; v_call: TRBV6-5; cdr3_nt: TGTGCCAGCAGTTACGGACTGGGGACTAGCGCGCAGTATTTT; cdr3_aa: CASSYGLGTSAQYF
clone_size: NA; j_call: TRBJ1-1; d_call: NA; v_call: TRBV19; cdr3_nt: TGTGCCAGTAGTATAATCGCGGGGGACACTGAAGCTTTCTTT; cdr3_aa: CASSIIAGDTEAFF
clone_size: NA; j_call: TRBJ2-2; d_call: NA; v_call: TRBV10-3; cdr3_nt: TGTGCCATCAGTGGCGATCCCCCGAACACCGGGGAGCTGTTTTTT; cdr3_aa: CAISGDPPNTGELFF
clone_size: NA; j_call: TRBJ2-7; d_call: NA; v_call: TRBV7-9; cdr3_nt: TGTGCCAGCAGCTTAGAACGGGACTCTCTTCCGCCCCCCTACGAGCAGTACTTC; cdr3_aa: CASSLERDSLPPPYEQYF
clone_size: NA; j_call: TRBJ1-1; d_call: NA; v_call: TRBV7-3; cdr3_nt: TGTGCCAGCAGCCCTTACCCTGGGCCTGAAGCTTTCTTT; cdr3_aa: CASSPYPGPEAFF
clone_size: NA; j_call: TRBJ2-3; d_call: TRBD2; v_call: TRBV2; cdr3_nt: TGTGCCAACAGCCACCAGCGGGGACTTACAGATACGCAGTATTTT; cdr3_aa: CANSHQRGLTDTQYF
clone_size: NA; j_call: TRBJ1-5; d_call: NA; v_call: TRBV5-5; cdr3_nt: TGTGCCAGCAGCTCGGGTCCTGGGAATCAGCCCCAGCATTTT; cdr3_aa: CASSSGPGNQPQHF
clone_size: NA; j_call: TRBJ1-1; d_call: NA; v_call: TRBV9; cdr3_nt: TGTGCCAGCAGCGCAGGCGGGGATAAGGCTGAAGCTTTCTTT; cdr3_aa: CASSAGGDKAEAFF
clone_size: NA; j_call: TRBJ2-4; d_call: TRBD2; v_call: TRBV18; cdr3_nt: TGTGCCAGCTCCCCAGGACTAGCGGGGGCCCTAGCCAAAAACATTCAGTACTTC; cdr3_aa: CASSPGLAGALAKNIQYF
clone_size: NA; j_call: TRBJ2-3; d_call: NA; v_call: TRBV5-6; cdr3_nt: TGTGCCAGCAGCTTGTTGGGTTCAGGTAGCACAGATACGCAGTATTTT; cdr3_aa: CASSLLGSGSTDTQYF
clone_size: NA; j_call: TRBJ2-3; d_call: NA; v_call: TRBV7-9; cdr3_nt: TGTGCCAGCAGCTTACCCGTGACTAGCACAGATACGCAGTATTTT; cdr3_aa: CASSLPVTSTDTQYF
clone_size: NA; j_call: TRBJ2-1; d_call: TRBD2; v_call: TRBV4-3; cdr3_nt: TGCGCCAGCAGCCAAGATCGAGTAGCGGGGACCCAGCAGTTCTTC; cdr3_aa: CASSQDRVAGTQQFF
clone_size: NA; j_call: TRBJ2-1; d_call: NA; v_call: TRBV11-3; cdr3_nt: TGTGCCAGCAGCTTGAGCTCCTACAATGAGCAGTTCTTC; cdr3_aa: CASSLSSYNEQFF
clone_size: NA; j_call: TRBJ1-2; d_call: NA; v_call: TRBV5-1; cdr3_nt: TGCGCCAGCAGCGTTTCAGGGGCCTATGGCTACACCTTC; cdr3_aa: CASSVSGAYGYTF
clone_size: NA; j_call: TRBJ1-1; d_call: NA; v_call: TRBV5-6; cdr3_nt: TGTGCCAGCAGCTTGACAGATAACACTGAAGCTTTCTTT; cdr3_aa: CASSLTDNTEAFF
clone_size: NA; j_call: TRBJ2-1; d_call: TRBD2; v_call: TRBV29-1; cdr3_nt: TGCAGCGTTGATGGGGGACTAACGTTCAATGAGCAGTTCTTC; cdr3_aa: CSVDGGLTFNEQFF
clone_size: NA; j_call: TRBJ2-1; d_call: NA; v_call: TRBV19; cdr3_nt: TGTGCCAGTACCATAAATGGGGGGAATGAGCAGTTCTTC; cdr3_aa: CASTINGGNEQFF
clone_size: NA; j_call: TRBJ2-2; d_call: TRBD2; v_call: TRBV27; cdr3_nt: TGTGCCAGCAGGATGACTAGCGGCCAACCTAGCGGGGAGCTGTTTTTT; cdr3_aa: CASRMTSGQPSGELFF
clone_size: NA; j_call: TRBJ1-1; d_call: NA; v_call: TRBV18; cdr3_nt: TGTGCCAGCTCACCAGGACTTCCGAACACTGAAGCTTTCTTT; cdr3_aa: CASSPGLPNTEAFF
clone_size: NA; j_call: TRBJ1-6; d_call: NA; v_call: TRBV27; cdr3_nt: TGTGCCAGCAAAACGACTGGTTATAATTCACCCCTCCACTTT; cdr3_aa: CASKTTGYNSPLHF
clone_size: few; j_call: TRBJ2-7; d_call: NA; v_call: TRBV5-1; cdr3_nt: TGCGCCAGCAGCTTGGACAATGACTACGAGCAGTACTTC; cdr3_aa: CASSLDNDYEQYF
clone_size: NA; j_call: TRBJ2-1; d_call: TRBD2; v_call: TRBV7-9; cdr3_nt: TGTGCCAGCAGCTCCCGGGACTACGACAATGAGCAGTTCTTC; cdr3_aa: CASSSRDYDNEQFF
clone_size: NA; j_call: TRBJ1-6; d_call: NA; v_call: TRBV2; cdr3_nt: TGTGCCAGCAGTGAAGCGGAGCAGGGTCTAGGGTCACCCCTCCACTTT; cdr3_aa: CASSEAEQGLGSPLHF
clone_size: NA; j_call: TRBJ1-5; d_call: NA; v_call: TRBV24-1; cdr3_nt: TGTGCCACCAGTGATTTTTGGGGGGATCAGCCCCAGCATTTT; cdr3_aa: CATSDFWGDQPQHF